These T cell receptor beta chains were read from a single sample in a study of Ad26.COV2.S vaccination and SARS-CoV-2 variants. The method was immunoSEQ multiplex PCR; TCRdb's version includes in-frame clones alone and lacks a portion of them. The table shows 350,000 to 550,000 clones, with roughly nine tenths occurring only once. The sample was peripheral blood, taken in a trial of Ad26.COV2.S vaccine versus placebo. These receptors all stem from a person between 18 and 60 years old who received the Ad26.COV2.S COVID-19 vaccine or a placebo. Each CDR3 is given with its conserved first and last residue. The D gene is left open where the match is weak. Only some rows state a clone size, as once, few, many or a class for expanded clones.

>.|TRBV19|.|TRBJ2-5|15
TGTGCCAGTAGTATCATCTGGACCGGACTCGGGACCCAGTACTTC
CASSIIWTGLGTQYF
>.|TRBV30|TRBD2|TRBJ2-3|14
TGTGCCTGGAGTGTGGGCGGGGGGCAGGATACGCAGTATTTT
CAWSVGGGQDTQYF
>.|TRBV28|TRBD1|TRBJ2-7|14
TGTGCCAGCAGTATCCTCAGGGGGCCGGATGAGCAGTACTTC
CASSILRGPDEQYF
>.|TRBV4-3|TRBD1|TRBJ1-6|15
TGCGCCAGCAGCCGCCGACAGGGTATTGCTTCACCCCTCCACTTT
CASSRRQGIASPLHF
>.|TRBV5-4|.|TRBJ1-2|13
TGTGCCAGCAGAATAGACAGATTCTATGGCTACACCTTC
CASRIDRFYGYTF
>.|TRBV11-2|.|TRBJ1-2|12
TGTGCCAGCAGCCCCGAATGGTCTCGCTACACCTTC
CASSPEWSRYTF
>.|TRBV28|.|TRBJ1-4|16
TGTGCCAGCAGTTTTCCGGGGGCGGGGTTTAATGAAAAACTGTTTTTT
CASSFPGAGFNEKLFF
>.|TRBV6-5|.|TRBJ1-4|14
TGTGCCGCCTTTGAGGCAGGGTTAAATGAAAAACTGTTTTTT
CAAFEAGLNEKLFF
>once|TRBV2|TRBD2|TRBJ2-7|15
TGTGCCAGCAGTGGGAGGAGCGGGGGGTACTACGAGCAGTACTTC
CASSGRSGGYYEQYF
>.|TRBV4-3|TRBD2|TRBJ2-5|15
TGCGCCAGCAGCCAGCAGCTAGCGGGAGAAGAGACCCAGTACTTC
CASSQQLAGEETQYF
>.|TRBV29-1|.|TRBJ1-1|12
TGCAGCGTTGAGACAATCTTTTCTGAAGCTTTCTTT
CSVETIFSEAFF
>.|TRBV6-5|.|TRBJ1-6|12
TGTGCCACGGACGGCTATAATTCACCCCTCCACTTT
CATDGYNSPLHF
>.|TRBV5-4|TRBD1|TRBJ2-1|16
TGTGCCAGCAGCTCCCGGGACAGGGGCCCGAACAATGAGCAGTTCTTC
CASSSRDRGPNNEQFF
>once|TRBV27|.|TRBJ2-1|13
TGTGCCAGCAGTTTGAGTCTAGTTAATGAGCAGTTCTTC
CASSLSLVNEQFF
>.|TRBV28|.|TRBJ1-1|11
TGTGCCAGCAGAGGGAACACTGAAGCTTTCTTT
CASRGNTEAFF
>.|TRBV19|TRBD1|TRBJ1-1|18
TGTGCCACCAGAGGCATTCCCGGGACAGGCAAAGGGAACACTGAAGCTTTCTTT
CATRGIPGTGKGNTEAFF
>once|TRBV4-2|.|TRBJ1-3|18
TGTGCCAGCAGCCTCGGCGGGGGGGGAGTATCTATTGGAAACACCATATATTTT
CASSLGGGGVSIGNTIYF
>.|TRBV6-1|.|TRBJ1-5|19
TGTGCCAGCAGTGGCCGATTTGGGCCTGGACTTCGTTTCAATCAGCCCCAGCATTTT
CASSGRFGPGLRFNQPQHF
>.|TRBV3-1/TRBV3-2|.|TRBJ1-5|15
TGTGCCAGCAGCCAAGATCTTTGGGGAAATCAGCCCCAGCATTTT
CASSQDLWGNQPQHF
>few|TRBV2|.|TRBJ1-1|12
TGTGCCAGCATCTCCCGGCAAACTGAAGCTTTCTTT
CASISRQTEAFF
>few|TRBV4-1|.|TRBJ1-6|15
TGCGCCAGCAGCCAAGATCCGGGACCTGGGGTCCCCCTCCACTTT
CASSQDPGPGVPLHF
>.|TRBV5-6|.|TRBJ2-5|14
TGTGCCAGCAGCCTCCCCCGGGGTGGGGAGACCCAGTACTTC
CASSLPRGGETQYF
>.|TRBV3-1/TRBV3-2|.|TRBJ1-5|15
TGTGCCAGCAGCCAAGATGGGGCAGAAAATCAGCCCCAGCATTTT
CASSQDGAENQPQHF
>once|TRBV5-1|.|TRBJ2-6|14
TGCGCCAGCAGTACAGGGTCCGGGGCCAACGTCCTGACTTTC
CASSTGSGANVLTF
>few|TRBV2|.|TRBJ1-5|15
TGTGCCAGCAGGCCTACAGGGTCCACTGGGCAGCCCCAGCATTTT
CASRPTGSTGQPQHF
>.|TRBV28|.|TRBJ1-2|16
TGTGCCAGCAGTTCGGCCAACGGACAGCCTCGGGGAGGCTACACCTTC
CASSSANGQPRGGYTF
>.|TRBV5-1|.|TRBJ2-1|12
TGCGCCAGCAGCTTGGGGGGGCTGGGACAGTTCTTC
CASSLGGLGQFF
>.|TRBV29-1|.|TRBJ1-2|12
TGCAGCGTTGTCGGGGGTGGCTATGGCTACACCTTC
CSVVGGGYGYTF
>.|TRBV4-1|.|TRBJ1-1|16
TGCGCCAGCAGCCAATTGACAGGCCCCAGGACCACTGAAGCTTTCTTT
CASSQLTGPRTTEAFF
>.|TRBV18|.|TRBJ2-3|18
TGTGCCAGCTCACCAGTGAATTTGCCGGAGGGCAGCACAGATACGCAGTATTTT
CASSPVNLPEGSTDTQYF
>.|TRBV18|.|TRBJ2-5|15
TGTGCCAGCTCACCACGGTGGGGGGGCGTGGAGACCCAGTACTTC
CASSPRWGGVETQYF